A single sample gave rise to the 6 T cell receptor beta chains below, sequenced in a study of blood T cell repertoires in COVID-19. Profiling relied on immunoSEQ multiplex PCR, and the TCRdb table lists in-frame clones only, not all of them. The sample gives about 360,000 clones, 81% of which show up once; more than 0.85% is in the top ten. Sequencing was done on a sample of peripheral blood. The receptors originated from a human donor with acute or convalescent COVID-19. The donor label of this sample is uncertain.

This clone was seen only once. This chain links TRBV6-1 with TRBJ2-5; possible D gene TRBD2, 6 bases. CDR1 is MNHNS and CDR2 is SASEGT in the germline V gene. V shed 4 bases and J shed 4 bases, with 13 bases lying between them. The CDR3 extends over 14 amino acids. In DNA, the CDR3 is TGTGCCAGCAGTGTTGTTGTGGGACTAGAGACCCAGTACTTC. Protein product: CASSVVVGLETQYF.

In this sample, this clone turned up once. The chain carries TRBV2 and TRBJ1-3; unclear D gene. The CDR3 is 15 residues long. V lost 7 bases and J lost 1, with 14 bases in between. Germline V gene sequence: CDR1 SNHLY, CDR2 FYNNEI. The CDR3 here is CASTRTGRSGNTIYF. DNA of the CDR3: TGTGCCAGCACCCGGACGGGGAGGTCTGGAAACACCATATATTTT.

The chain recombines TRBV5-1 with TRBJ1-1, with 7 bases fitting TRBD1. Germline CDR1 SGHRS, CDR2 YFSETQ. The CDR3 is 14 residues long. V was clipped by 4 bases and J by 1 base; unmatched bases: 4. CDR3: CASSRGTANTEAFF. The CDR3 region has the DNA TGCGCCAGCAGCCGAGGGACAGCGAACACTGAAGCTTTCTTT.

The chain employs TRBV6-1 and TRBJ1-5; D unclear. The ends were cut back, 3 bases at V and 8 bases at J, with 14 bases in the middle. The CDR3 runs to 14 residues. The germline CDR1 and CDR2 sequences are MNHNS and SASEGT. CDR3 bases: TGTGCCAGCAGTGATGTAGGAGGGTACAAGCCCCAGCATTTT. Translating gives CASSDVGGYKPQHF.

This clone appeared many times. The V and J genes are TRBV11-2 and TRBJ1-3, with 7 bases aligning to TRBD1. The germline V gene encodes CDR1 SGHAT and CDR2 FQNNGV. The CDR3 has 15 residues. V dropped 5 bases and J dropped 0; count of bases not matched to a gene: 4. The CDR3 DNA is TGTGCCAGCAGCCACTACAGGGGCTCTGGAAACACCATATATTTT. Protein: CASSHYRGSGNTIYF.

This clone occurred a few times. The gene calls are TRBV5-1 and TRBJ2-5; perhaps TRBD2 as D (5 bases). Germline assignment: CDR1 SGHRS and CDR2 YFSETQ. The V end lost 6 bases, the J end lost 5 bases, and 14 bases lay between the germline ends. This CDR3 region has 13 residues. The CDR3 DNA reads TGCGCCAGCATGGAAGGACTTGGGGAGACCCAGTACTTC. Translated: CASMEGLGETQYF.